What follows are 27 T cell receptor beta chains derived from one specimen sequenced in a study of blood T cells in healthy people across ages. A second about 7 to 12 cycle PCR used barcoded and J-beta primers. TCRdb re-called the 5' RACE reads through MiXCR, storing one row per CDR3 protein. Of about 1.6 million distinct CDR3 sequences listed, around 35% were seen once; the top ten hold about 11%. Specimen: blood. Receptors originate from a young woman in good health.

This chain joins TRBV12-3 or TRBV12-4 and TRBJ2-3; 8 bases are shared with TRBD2. The junction had 2 bases not matched to a gene; V was cut back by 8 bases and J by 4 bases. This CDR3 comprises 12 residues. The DNA for the CDR3 is TGTGCCAGCGGACTAGCCGCAGATACGCAGTATTTT. Its translation: CASGLAADTQYF.

This rearrangement joins TRBV30 to TRBJ1-2; TRBD1 matches at 7 bases. V lost 1 base to trimming and J lost 3 bases; unmatched junction nucleotides: 5. The CDR3 covers 14 residues. Germline V gene lookup returns CDR1 GTSNPN and CDR2 SVGIG (reference sequence). For the CDR3, the DNA is TGTGCCTGGAGTGGGGGACAGTCCTACTATGGCTACACCTTC. It is translated as CAWSGGQSYYGYTF.

V is TRBV6-1 and J is TRBJ1-1; D gene unclear. There are 11 residues in the CDR3. Germline V CDR1 and CDR2: MNHNS, SASEGT. V lost 3 bases and J lost 7, with 6 bases in between. The CDR3 region has the DNA TGTGCCAGCAGTGAGGAGAGTGAAGCTTTCTTT. Translation: CASSEESEAFF.

For this clonotype: Just one base apart from a much larger clone, this may be a read error. The genes are TRBV12-3 or TRBV12-4 and TRBJ2-5; perhaps TRBD2 as D (5 bases). The J call may be incorrect, as the DNA end agrees better with TRBJ2-7. The CDR3 has 13 amino acids. For the CDR3, the DNA is TGTGCCAGCAGTCCCACAGACGGAGGCGAGCAGTACTTC. It yields the protein CASSPTDGGEQYF.

This clonotype was seen a handful of times. The rearrangement links TRBV14 to TRBJ1-5; TRBD1 is a possible D gene (5 bases). V was shortened by 5 bases and J by 4 bases, with 18 bases between the two germline ends. Germline V lookup: CDR1 SGHDN, CDR2 FVKESK. CDR3 length: 16 residues. CDR3 amino acids: CASSAFEGRRNQPQHF. The CDR3 nucleotides read TGTGCCAGCAGCGCATTCGAGGGGCGTAGGAATCAGCCCCAGCATTTT.

This clonotype occurred a few times. The chain is built from TRBV7-2 and TRBJ2-1; D not certain. Germline V gene lookup returns CDR1 SGHTA and CDR2 FQGNSA. The CDR3 runs to 14 residues. Trimming removed 4 bases at V and 7 bases at J, with 14 bases between. The CDR3 protein is CASSSVLWTNEQFF. CDR3 coding DNA: TGTGCCAGCAGCTCCGTCCTTTGGACGAATGAGCAGTTCTTC.

V gene TRBV28 combines with J gene TRBJ2-7, with unresolved D. Per germline, CDR1 MDHEN and CDR2 SYDVKM. V lost 6 bases to trimming and J lost 3 bases, with 15 bases between them. This CDR3 is 14 amino acids long. The CDR3 DNA is TGTGCCAGCAGACCTACCGGGCCGCGCTACGAGCAGTACTTC. Its protein product is CASRPTGPRYEQYF.

The chain combines TRBV10-2 with TRBJ2-2; 10 nucleotides agree with TRBD1. The V and J ends lost 2 bases and 4 bases, in that order; junction bases with no gene match: 4. CDR1 is WSHSY, CDR2 SAAADI, per germline. This CDR3 is 16 amino acids long. CDR3 sequence: CASSEGDRGTTGELFF. For the CDR3, the DNA is TGCGCCAGCAGTGAGGGGGACAGGGGCACCACCGGGGAGCTGTTTTTT.

CDR3 loop: CASSDTPGKGDYGYTF. CDR3 DNA: TGTGCCAGCAGCGACACACCAGGGAAAGGAGACTATGGCTACACCTTC. The chain carries TRBV7-9 and TRBJ1-2; perhaps TRBD1 as D (5 bases). CDR1 and CDR2 from the germline V gene are SEHNR and FQNEAQ (reference sequence). With 5 bases removed from V and 3 bases from J, the gap between germline ends came to 19 bases. The CDR3 extends over 16 amino acids.

The V and J genes are TRBV20-1 and TRBJ1-1, with D unresolved. The CDR3 consists of 14 residues. From germline, CDR1 is DFQATT and CDR2 SNEGSKA (reference sequence). V was clipped by 2 bases and J by 4 bases, with 14 bases between them. The CDR3 loop reads CSARPAGEGTEAFF. CDR3 DNA: TGCAGTGCTAGACCCGCCGGGGAGGGCACTGAAGCTTTCTTT.

In its sample, this clonotype was seen a few times. This rearrangement joins TRBV7-9 to TRBJ2-2; D perhaps matches TRBD2 (5 bases). Deletions cut 5 bases from V and 4 bases from J, with 20 bases between. Germline loops: CDR1 SEHNR, CDR2 FQNEAQ (reference sequence). This CDR3 region has 17 residues. The DNA of the CDR3 is TGTGCCAGCAGCCCCCAACCCGGACTCGAGAGCACCGGGGAGCTGTTTTTT. Amino acid sequence: CASSPQPGLESTGELFF.

V usage is TRBV20-1 and J usage is TRBJ2-1; D call uncertain. Per the germline V gene, CDR1 is DFQATT and CDR2 is SNEGSKA (reference sequence). The V and J ends lost 5 bases and 7 bases respectively, with 12 bases between them. The CDR3 length is 12 residues. Written as DNA, the CDR3 is TGCAGTGCTTCAATGAATTCTAATGAGCAGTTCTTC. This sequence encodes CSASMNSNEQFF.

This clonotype was counted a single time. For the CDR3, the DNA is TGTGCCAGCAGCCCCTGTGTGGGATCCTACAATGAGCAGTTCTTC. Translated, it gives CASSPCVGSYNEQFF. The J gene is TRBJ2-1, the V gene TRBV27; D uncertain. The CDR3 spans 15 residues. The V end was cut by 6 bases, the J end by 1 base, with 13 bases between. Germline CDR1 MNHEY, CDR2 SMNVEV (reference sequence).

This chain joins TRBV2 and TRBJ2-5; D is ambiguous. The CDR3 covers 14 residues. V lost 6 bases and J lost 5, with 16 bases in between. CDR1 SNHLY and CDR2 FYNNEI come from the germline V gene. The CDR3 reads CASSALVPGETQYF. The CDR3 region has the DNA TGTGCCAGCAGCGCCTTGGTCCCCGGGGAGACCCAGTACTTC.

The chain recombines TRBV12-3 or TRBV12-4 with TRBJ2-3, with 12 bases that match TRBD2. V trimming: 5 bases; J trimming: 4 bases; junction bases outside the gene matches: 7. The CDR3 spans 16 residues. CDR3 region: CASSPTSGSGADTQYF. The CDR3 DNA follows: TGTGCCAGCAGTCCGACTAGCGGGAGTGGCGCAGATACGCAGTATTTT.

Written as DNA, the CDR3 is TGTGCCAGCAGCCCAGAGACCTATGGCGGTGGGCAGGGTGTTTACGAGCAGTACTTC. Its protein product is CASSPETYGGGQGVYEQYF. V is TRBV9 and J is TRBJ2-7, with D possibly TRBD1 on 5 matching bases. The V end lost 4 bases, the J end lost 4 bases, and 30 bases lay between the germline ends. The CDR3 spans 19 residues. Per the germline V gene, CDR1 is SGDLS and CDR2 is YYNGEE.

This chain links TRBV18 with TRBJ2-6; D remains ambiguous. V lost 3 bases to trimming and J lost 3 bases, with 12 bases between them. The length of the CDR3 is 16 residues. Germline lookup yields CDR1 KGHSH and CDR2 LQKENI. The CDR3 region has the DNA TGTGCCAGCTCACCGAATCTAATCCGTGGGGCCAACGTCCTGACTTTC. This encodes CASSPNLIRGANVLTF.

The rearrangement uses TRBV27 and TRBJ2-1; D might be TRBD2 (5 bases). With 7 bases removed from V and 3 bases from J, the gap between germline ends came to 13 bases. Germline V gene sequence: CDR1 MNHEY, CDR2 SMNVEV (reference sequence). The CDR3 loop spans 14 amino acids. The CDR3 reads CASTRTQGYNEQFF. DNA for the CDR3: TGTGCCAGCACTCGGACTCAAGGCTACAATGAGCAGTTCTTC.

The V call is TRBV11-3, the J call TRBJ2-7, with D possibly being TRBD2 (6 bases). This CDR3 has 14 residues. Trimming removed 5 bases from V and 5 bases from J, with 16 bases in between. CDR1 is SGHNT, CDR2 YENEEA, per germline. CDR3 coding DNA: TGTGCCAGCAGCCTCGGGGGTGCCGGAGACGAGCAGTACTTC. Encoded protein: CASSLGGAGDEQYF.

Worth noting for this clonotype: This CDR3 is missing its conserved last phenylalanine or tryptophan, likely due to a read error. In nucleotides, the CDR3 is TGCAGTGCCAGGGACAGGGGATTAGGTCAGTACGTC. Protein product: CSARDRGLGQYV. The V and J genes are TRBV20-1 and TRBJ2-5, with 10 bases identical to TRBD1. Trimming at V came to 6 bases and at J to 11 bases, leaving 9 bases not matched to a gene. Germline V gives CDR1 DFQATT, CDR2 SNEGSKA (reference sequence). The CDR3 totals 12 residues.

V gene TRBV7-2 combines with J gene TRBJ1-5, with D possibly matching TRBD1 (5 bases). From germline, CDR1 is SGHTA and CDR2 FQGNSA. The V end was cut by 4 bases, the J end by 8 bases, with 21 bases between. The CDR3 contains 16 residues. CDR3 amino acids: CASSSLRGGNPEPQHF. The CDR3 DNA is TGTGCCAGCAGCTCCCTTAGGGGCGGGAATCCTGAGCCCCAGCATTTT.

This sequence joins TRBV20-1 and TRBJ2-7, with D possibly matching TRBD1 (5 bases). The CDR3 spans 15 residues. V was clipped by 3 bases and J by 4 bases, with 19 bases between them. Per germline, CDR1 DFQATT and CDR2 SNEGSKA (reference sequence). CDR3 in DNA: TGCAGTGCTAGTGATCTGGGGTCAGGGTGGTACGAGCAGTACTTC. As protein: CSASDLGSGWYEQYF.

The J gene is TRBJ1-2, the V gene TRBV12-3 or TRBV12-4; the match to TRBD1 covers 7 bases. The CDR3 has 15 residues. V lost 2 bases to trimming and J lost 4 bases; unmatched junction nucleotides: 7. The DNA for the CDR3 is TGTGCCAGCAGTTTACGACAGGGCGAGGCCTATGGCTACACCTTC. Protein sequence: CASSLRQGEAYGYTF.

The rearrangement uses TRBV7-8 and TRBJ1-1, with TRBD1 identical over 7 bases. This CDR3 comprises 14 residues. In germline, CDR1 is SGHVS, CDR2 FQNEAQ. J lost 7 bases, V lost 3 bases, and 8 bases had no gene match. CDR3 DNA: TGTGCCAGCAGCTTGGTCAGGGGGAGGAGTGAAGCTTTCTTT. Its protein is CASSLVRGRSEAFF. Full variable domain (missing parts from reference TRBV7-8 and TRBJ1-1): GAGVSQSPRYKVAKRGQDVALRCDPISGHVSLFWYQQALGQGPEFLTYFQNEAQLDKSGLPSDRFFAERPEGSVSTLKIQRTQQEDSAVYLCASSLVRGRSEAFFGQGTRLTVV.

V is TRBV6-1 and J is TRBJ2-5; D unclear. The CDR3 is 13 residues long. V lost 5 bases to trimming and J lost 2 bases, with 9 bases between them. The germline CDR1 and CDR2 sequences are MNHNS and SASEGT. CDR3 DNA: TGTGCCAGCAGTCCCACCTGTCAAGAGACCCAGTACTTC. Protein: CASSPTCQETQYF.

This rearrangement joins TRBV13 to TRBJ1-6; 11 nucleotides align to TRBD1. This CDR3 region has 14 residues. CDR1 and CDR2 from the germline V gene are PRHDT and FYEKMQ (reference sequence). Trimming removed 4 bases from V and 9 bases from J; junction bases left unmatched: 2. CDR3 sequence reads: CASSSGQGASPLHF. For the CDR3, the DNA is TGTGCCAGCAGCTCAGGACAGGGGGCTTCACCCCTCCACTTT.

This clonotype was counted many times. This chain joins TRBV4-1 and TRBJ2-3; 9 positions match TRBD2. V shed 8 bases, J shed 1 base, and the junction held 4 bases outside the gene matches. CDR1 and CDR2 from the germline V gene are MGHRA and YSYEKL. The CDR3 covers 14 residues. As DNA, the CDR3 is TGCGCCAGCGGTCTAGCGGGGCGCACAGATACGCAGTATTTT. Translated, it gives CASGLAGRTDTQYF.